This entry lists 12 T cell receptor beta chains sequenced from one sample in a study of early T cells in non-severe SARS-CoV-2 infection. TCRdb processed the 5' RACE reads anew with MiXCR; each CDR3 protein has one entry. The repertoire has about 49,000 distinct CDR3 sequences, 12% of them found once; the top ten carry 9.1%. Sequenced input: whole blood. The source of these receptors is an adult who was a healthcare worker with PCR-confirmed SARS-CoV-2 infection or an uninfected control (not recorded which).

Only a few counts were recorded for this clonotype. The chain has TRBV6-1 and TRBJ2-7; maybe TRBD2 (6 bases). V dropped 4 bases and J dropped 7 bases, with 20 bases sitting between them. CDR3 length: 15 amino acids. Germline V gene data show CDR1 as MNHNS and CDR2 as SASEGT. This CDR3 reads CASSAPAGPGVEQYF. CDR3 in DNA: TGTGCCAGCAGTGCCCCTGCGGGACCGGGGGTTGAGCAGTACTTC.

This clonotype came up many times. The CDR3 loop reads CASSLSLSSGNTIYF. For the CDR3, the DNA is TGTGCCAGCAGTCTTTCATTGAGCTCTGGAAACACCATATATTTT. The rearrangement uses TRBV6-1 and TRBJ1-3; D gene unclear. Deletions cut 5 bases from V and 0 bases from J, with 11 bases between. Per germline, CDR1 MNHNS and CDR2 SASEGT. The CDR3 sequence is 15 residues long.

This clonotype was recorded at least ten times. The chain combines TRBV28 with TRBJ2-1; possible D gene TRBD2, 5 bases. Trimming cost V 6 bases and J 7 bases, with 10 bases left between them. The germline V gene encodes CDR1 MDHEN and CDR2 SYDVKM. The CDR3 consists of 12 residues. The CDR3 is CASSSDWNEQFF. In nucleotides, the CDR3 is TGTGCCAGCAGCTCGGACTGGAATGAGCAGTTCTTC.

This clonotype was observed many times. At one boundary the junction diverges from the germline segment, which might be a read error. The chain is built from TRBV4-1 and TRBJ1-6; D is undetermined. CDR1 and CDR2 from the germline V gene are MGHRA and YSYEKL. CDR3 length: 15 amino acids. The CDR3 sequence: CASSLRNEGNSPLHF. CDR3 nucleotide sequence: TGCGCCAGCAGCTTACGGAATGAGGGAAATTCACCCCTCCATTTT.

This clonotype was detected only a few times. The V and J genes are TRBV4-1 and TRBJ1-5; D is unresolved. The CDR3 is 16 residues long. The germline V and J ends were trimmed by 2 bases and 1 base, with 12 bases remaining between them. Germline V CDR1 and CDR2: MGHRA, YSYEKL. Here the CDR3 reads CASSQWLIGSNQPQHF. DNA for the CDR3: TGCGCCAGCAGCCAATGGCTTATCGGGAGCAATCAGCCCCAGCATTTT.

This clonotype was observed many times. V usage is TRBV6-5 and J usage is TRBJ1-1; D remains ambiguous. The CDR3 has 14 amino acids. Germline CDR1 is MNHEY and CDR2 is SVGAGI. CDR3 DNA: TGTGCAGTTATGGCAGGCCGGCTGAACACTGAAGCTTTCTTT. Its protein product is CAVMAGRLNTEAFF.

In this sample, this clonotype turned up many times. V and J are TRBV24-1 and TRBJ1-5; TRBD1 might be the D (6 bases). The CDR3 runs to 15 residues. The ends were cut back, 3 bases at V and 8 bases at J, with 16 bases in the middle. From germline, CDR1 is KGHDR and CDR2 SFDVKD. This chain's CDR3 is CATSDQRTDSEPQHF. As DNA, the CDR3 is TGTGCCACCAGTGATCAACGGACAGATTCGGAGCCCCAGCATTTT.

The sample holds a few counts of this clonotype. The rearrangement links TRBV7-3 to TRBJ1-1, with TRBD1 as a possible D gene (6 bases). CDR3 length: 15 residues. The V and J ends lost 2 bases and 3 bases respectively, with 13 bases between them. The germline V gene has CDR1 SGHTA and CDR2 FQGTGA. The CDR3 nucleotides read TGTGCCAGCAGCTTACGGGGGCAGGGCGACACTGAAGCTTTCTTT. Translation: CASSLRGQGDTEAFF.

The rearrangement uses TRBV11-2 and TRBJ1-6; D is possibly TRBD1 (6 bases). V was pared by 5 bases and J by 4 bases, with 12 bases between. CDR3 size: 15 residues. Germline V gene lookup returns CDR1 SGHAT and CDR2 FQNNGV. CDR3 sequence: CASSPRGEYNSPLHF. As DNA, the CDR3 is TGTGCCAGCAGCCCCAGGGGCGAGTATAATTCACCCCTCCACTTT.

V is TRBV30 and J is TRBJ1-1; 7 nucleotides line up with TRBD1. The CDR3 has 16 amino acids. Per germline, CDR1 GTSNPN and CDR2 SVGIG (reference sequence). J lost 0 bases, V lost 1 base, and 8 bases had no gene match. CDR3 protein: CAWSAGQRKVNTEAFF. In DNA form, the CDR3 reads TGTGCCTGGAGTGCGGGACAGAGGAAGGTGAACACTGAAGCTTTCTTT.

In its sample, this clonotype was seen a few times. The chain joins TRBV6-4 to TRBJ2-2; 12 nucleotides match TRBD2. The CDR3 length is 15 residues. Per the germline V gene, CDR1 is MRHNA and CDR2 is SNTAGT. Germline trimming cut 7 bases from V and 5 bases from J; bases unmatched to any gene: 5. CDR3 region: CASTPTSGSTGELFF. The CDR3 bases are TGTGCCAGCACCCCGACTAGCGGGAGTACCGGGGAGCTGTTTTTT.

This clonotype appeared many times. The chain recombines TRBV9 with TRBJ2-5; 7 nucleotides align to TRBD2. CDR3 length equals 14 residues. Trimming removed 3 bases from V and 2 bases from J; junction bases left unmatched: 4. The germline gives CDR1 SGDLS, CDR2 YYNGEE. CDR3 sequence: CASSAPGLQETQYF. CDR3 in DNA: TGTGCCAGCAGCGCACCGGGACTACAAGAGACCCAGTACTTC.